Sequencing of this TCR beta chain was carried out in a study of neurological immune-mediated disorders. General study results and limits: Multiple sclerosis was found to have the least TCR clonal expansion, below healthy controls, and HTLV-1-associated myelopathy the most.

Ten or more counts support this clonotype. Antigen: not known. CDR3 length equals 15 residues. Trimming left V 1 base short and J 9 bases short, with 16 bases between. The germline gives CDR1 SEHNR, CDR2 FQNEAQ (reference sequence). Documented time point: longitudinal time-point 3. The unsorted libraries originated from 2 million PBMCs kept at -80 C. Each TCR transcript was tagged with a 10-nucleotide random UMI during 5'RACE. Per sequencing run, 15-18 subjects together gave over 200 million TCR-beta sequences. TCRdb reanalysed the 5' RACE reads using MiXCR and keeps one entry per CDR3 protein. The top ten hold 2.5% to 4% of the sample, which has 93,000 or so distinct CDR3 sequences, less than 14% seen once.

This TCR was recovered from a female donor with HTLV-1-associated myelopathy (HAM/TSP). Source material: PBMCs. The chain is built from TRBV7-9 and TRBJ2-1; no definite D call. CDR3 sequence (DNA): TGTGCCAGCAGCTTAGGATCGGGCTCGTCCGGTGAGCAGTTCTTC. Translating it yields CASSLGSGSSGEQFF.